This TCR beta chain was recorded in a study of beta chain features in type 1 diabetes. Background on the study: Patients looked much like healthy donors when it came to age, gender and cell yields. Study-wide points: Within patients, naive, central memory and Treg TCRB repertoires seemed more similar than within healthy donors. Insertion counts at VDJ junctions were lower in type 1 diabetes patients, who also showed more deletions there. A moderate, significant TCRB CDR3 shortening appeared in type 1 diabetes across four CD4+ subsets.

Of note for this clone: Its specificity is not known.

All of the isolated RNA was reverse transcribed, so expressed TCRB transcripts were sequenced. Clones were read by immunoSEQ multiplex PCR, and TCRdb kept only the in-frame ones, dropping some. Here the sample spans about 140,000 clones, around a tenth being singletons. Sequencing used central memory CD4+ T cells from blood. The sequence was obtained from a woman between 35 and 50 years old in good health.

The CDR3 loop reads CASSLYPFTSGQETQYF. The CDR3 nucleotides are TGCGCCAGCAGCTTGTACCCATTCACCAGCGGTCAAGAGACCCAGTACTTC. This sequence joins TRBV5-1 and TRBJ2-5, with a possible D match to TRBD2 (5 bases). Germline CDR1 SGHRS, CDR2 YFSETQ. The CDR3 extends over 17 amino acids. The V end was cut by 1 base, the J end by 2 bases, with 18 bases between.